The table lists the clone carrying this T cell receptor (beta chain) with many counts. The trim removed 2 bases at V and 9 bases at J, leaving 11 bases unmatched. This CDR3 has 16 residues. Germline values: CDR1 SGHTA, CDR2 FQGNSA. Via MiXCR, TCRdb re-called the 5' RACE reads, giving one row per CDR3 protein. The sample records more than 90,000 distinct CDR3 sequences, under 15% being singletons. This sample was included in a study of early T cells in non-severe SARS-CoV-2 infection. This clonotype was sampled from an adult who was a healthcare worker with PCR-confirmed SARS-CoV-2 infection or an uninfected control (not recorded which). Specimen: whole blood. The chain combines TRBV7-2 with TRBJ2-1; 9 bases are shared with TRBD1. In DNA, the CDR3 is TGTGCCAGCAGCTTACGTCCCGGGACAGGGACGGGTGAGCAGTTCTTC. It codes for CASSLRPGTGTGEQFF.